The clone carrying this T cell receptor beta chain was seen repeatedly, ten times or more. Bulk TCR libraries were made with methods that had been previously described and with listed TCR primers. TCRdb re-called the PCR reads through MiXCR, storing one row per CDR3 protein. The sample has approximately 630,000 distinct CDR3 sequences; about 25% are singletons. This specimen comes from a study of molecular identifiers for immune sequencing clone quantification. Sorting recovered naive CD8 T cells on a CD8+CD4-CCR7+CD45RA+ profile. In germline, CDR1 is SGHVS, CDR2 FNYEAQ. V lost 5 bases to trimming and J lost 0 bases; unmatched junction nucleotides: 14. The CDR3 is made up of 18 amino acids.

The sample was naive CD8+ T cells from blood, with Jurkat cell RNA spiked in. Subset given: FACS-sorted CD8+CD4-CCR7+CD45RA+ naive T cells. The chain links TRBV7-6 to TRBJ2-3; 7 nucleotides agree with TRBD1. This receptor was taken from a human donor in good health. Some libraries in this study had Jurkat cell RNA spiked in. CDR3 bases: TGTGCCAGCAGCAGCAAACTACCGGGACAGTCTAGCACAGATACGCAGTATTTT. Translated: CASSSKLPGQSSTDTQYF. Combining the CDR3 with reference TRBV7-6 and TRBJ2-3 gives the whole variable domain GAGVSQSPRYKVTKRGQDVALRCDPISGHVSLYWYRQALGQGPEFLTYFNYEAQQDKSGLPNDRFSAERPEGSISTLTIQRTEQRDSAMYRCASSSKLPGQSSTDTQYFGPGTRLTVL.